This T cell receptor beta chain was captured in a study of a mutant IDH1 vaccine in newly diagnosed glioma. Overall study: Averaging roughly 40 years of age, treated patients were 62.5% male and 37.5% female.

CDR1 and CDR2 from the germline V gene are MNHEY and SVGAGI. Trimming removed 5 bases from V and 2 bases from J; junction bases left unmatched: 3. The CDR3 loop spans 14 amino acids. TCRdb's table, derived via immunoSEQ multiplex PCR, lists solely in-frame clones and lacks some. The repertoire has some 68,000 clones, 79% of them found once; the top ten carry approximately 8%. Time point described: baseline, week 1 (first vaccination visit). This sample's treatment: pre-vaccination baseline after standard-of-care therapy. Donor diagnoses consisted of new WHO grade 3 or 4 IDH1-mutant, ATRX-lost astrocytomas.

The receptor comes from a man aged 50 or older with glioma. The sequences come from PBMCs, collected from a glioma patient treated with radiotherapy, temozolomide or both. V is TRBV6-5 and J is TRBJ1-3; 7 bases match TRBD1. The chain's CDR3 is CASSRQGPGNTIYF. The CDR3 DNA reads TGTGCCAGCAGTCGACAGGGACCTGGAAACACCATATATTTT.